This TCR beta chain originates from a study of tumor-infiltrating lymphocytes in primary liver carcinoma. Whole-study context: Patients were men and women aged 30 to 69 years. Study-wide findings and caveats: Tumor top-250-clone fractions significantly exceeded those of blood (p = 0.039). Overlap between tumor regions exceeded overlap of tumor with adjacent tissue or blood.

This clonotype appeared many times. Its antigen remains unidentified. Germline CDR1 and CDR2: MGHRA and YSYEKL. J lost 4 bases, V lost 3 bases, and 3 bases had no gene match. The CDR3 loop spans 15 amino acids. A constant-region primer primed TCR beta cDNA synthesis from 500 to 550 ng of total RNA. It was through three nested multiplex PCR rounds of slightly modified ARM-PCR that TCR beta libraries arose. Rounds one and two of PCR, each of 10 cycles, were primed with TRBV1-TRBV30 forward primers and a C-beta reverse primer. TCRdb redid the calling of the multiplex PCR reads with MiXCR, one entry per CDR3 protein. The sample carries just over 300,000 distinct CDR3 sequences, about 50% recorded once. Both blood RNA, taken from unsorted whole blood, and germline DNA were extracted. Those patients suffered from chronic HBV infection and were treatment-naive.

The chain recombines TRBV4-1 with TRBJ2-4, with 10 bases matching TRBD2. The sequence was collected from a woman in her twenties or thirties with primary liver carcinoma and hepatitis B virus infection. Sequenced input: peripheral blood. The CDR3 DNA is TGCGCCAGCAGCCAGCTGACTAGCGGGAAAAACATTCAGTACTTC. This gives the protein CASSQLTSGKNIQYF.